Sequencing of this TCR beta chain was carried out in a study of T cell repertoires in cytomegalovirus infection (dated by TCRdb to 2018 to 2020). Study-level background: The peptide stimulations were aimed at well-studied HLA-B-restricted epitopes as well as recently identified HLA-C-restricted CMV epitopes, whose presentation resists viral immunomodulation. Because public TCR beta signatures pointed to carriage of CMV infection together with the matching HLA type, the HLA type of each donor mattered for the analysis.

Sequencing took place on an Illumina HiSeq 1500. The raw public reads went through TCRdb reprocessing: fastp at Q25, MiXCR clone calling, in-frame beta chains kept. All rows with the same CDR3 protein become a single entry with the most common DNA and genes. This sample holds approximately 120,000 distinct CDR3 sequences; less than 30% were observed only once. Roughly 81% of the sample goes to the ten largest clones. With respect to this clonotype: Its antigen target is currently unknown. Base qualities are not provided; no much larger clone lies one nucleotide away.

Overall study results and their limits: Cumulative frequency of public TCR beta family members discriminated carriers of CMV infection plus the relevant HLA type in this cohort and an independent roughly 330-donor cohort. The ex vivo response was dominated by HLA-C-restricted CMV-specific TCR beta clonotypes, which also provided the single most frequent clonotype in two of eight donors.

Explained via the paper, the treatment or condition label denotes: in vitro stimulation with specific CMV peptide epitopes to enrich CMV-specific T cells. Its CDR3 holds 11 amino acids, cysteine through phenylalanine. The sequence is cut down to CDR3 DNA, 33 bases in frame from base 1. Via the germline V gene, CDR1 is MNHEY and CDR2 SVGAGI. V is shortened by 0 bases, J by 7 bases, and the region joining them spans 4 bases. The rearranged chain carries TRBV6-5 and TRBJ2-7, with the D gene not confidently named. The sequencing used CD8+ T cells from cultured PBMCs, collected from culture after CMV antigen stimulation. This sequence was found in a human donor in good health (CMV status not recorded). Some clones in this sample may be carry-over from other donors' samples. The CDR3 amino acid sequence is: CASSYSNEQYF. The sequenced DNA is TGTGCCAGCAGTTACTCGAATGAGCAGTACTTC.